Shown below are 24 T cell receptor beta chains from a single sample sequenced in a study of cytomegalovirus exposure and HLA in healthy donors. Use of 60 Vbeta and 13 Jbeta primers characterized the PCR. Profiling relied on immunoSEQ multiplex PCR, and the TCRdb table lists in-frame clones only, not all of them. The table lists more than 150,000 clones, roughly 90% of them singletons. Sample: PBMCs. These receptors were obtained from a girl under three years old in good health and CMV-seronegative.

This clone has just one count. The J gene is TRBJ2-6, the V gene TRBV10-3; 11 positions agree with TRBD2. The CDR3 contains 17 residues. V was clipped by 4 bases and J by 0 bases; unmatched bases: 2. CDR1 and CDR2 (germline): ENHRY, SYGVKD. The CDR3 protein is CAISAGTSGSGANVLTF. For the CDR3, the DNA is TGTGCCATCAGTGCCGGGACTAGCGGCTCTGGGGCCAACGTCCTGACTTTC.

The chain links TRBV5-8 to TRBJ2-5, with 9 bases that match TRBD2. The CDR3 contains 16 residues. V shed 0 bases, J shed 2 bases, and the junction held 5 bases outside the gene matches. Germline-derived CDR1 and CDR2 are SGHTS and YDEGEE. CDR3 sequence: CASSLDGRGGQETQYF. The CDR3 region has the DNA TGTGCCAGCAGCTTGGACGGGCGGGGGGGACAAGAGACCCAGTACTTC.

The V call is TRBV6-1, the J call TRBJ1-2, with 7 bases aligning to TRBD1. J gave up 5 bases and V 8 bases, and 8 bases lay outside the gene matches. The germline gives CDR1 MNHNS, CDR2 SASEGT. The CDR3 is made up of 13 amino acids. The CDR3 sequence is CASGRQGFYGYTF. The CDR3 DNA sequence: TGTGCCAGCGGGAGACAGGGTTTTTATGGCTACACCTTC.

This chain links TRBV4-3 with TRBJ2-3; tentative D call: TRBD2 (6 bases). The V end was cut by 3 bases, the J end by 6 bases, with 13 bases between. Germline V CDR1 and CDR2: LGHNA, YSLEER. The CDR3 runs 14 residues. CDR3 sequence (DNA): TGCGCCAGCAGCCACCCGACTAGGATGGATACGCAGTATTTT. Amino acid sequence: CASSHPTRMDTQYF.

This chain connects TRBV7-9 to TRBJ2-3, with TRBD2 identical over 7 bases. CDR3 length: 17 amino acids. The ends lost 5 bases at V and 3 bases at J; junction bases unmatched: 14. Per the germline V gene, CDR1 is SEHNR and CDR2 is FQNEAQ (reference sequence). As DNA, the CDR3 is TGTGCCAGCAGCACGACCCCGGGGGGAGAAGAGACAGATACGCAGTATTTT. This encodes CASSTTPGGEETDTQYF.

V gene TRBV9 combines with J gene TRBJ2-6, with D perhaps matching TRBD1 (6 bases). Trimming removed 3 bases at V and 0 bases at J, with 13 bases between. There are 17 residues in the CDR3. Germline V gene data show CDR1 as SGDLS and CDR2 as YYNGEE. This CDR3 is CASSAPTDSSGANVLTF. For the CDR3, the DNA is TGTGCCAGCAGCGCCCCGACGGACAGCTCTGGGGCCAACGTCCTGACTTTC.

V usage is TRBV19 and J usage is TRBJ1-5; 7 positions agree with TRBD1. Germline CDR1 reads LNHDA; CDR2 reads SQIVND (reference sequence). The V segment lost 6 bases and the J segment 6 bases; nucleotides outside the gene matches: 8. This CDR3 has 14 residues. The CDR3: CASSTGQASQPQHF. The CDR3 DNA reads TGTGCCAGTAGCACTGGACAGGCTAGTCAGCCCCAGCATTTT.

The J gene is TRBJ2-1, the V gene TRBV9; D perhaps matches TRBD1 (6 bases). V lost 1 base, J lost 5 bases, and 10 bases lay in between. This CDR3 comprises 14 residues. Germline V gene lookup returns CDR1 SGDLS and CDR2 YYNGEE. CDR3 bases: TGTGCCAGCAGCGTATCTGGACAGAACAATGAGCAGTTCTTC. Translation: CASSVSGQNNEQFF.

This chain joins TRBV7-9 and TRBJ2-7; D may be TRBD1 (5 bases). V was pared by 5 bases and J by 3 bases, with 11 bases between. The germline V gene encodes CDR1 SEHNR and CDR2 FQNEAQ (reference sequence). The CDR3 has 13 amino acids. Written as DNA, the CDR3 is TGTGCCAGCAGCCGACTCGACAGCTACGAGCAGTACTTC. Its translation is CASSRLDSYEQYF.

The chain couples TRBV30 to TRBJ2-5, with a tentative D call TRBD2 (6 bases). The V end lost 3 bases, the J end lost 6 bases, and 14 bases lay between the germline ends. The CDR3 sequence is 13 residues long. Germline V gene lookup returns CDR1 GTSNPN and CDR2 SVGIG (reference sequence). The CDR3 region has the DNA TGTGCCTGGAGCCCCGGAGGGCCGCAGACCCAGTACTTC. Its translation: CAWSPGGPQTQYF.

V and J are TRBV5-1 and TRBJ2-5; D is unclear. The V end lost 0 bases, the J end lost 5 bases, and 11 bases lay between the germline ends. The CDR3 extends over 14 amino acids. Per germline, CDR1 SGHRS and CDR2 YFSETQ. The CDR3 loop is CASSLAQSPETQYF. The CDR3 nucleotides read TGCGCCAGCAGCTTGGCCCAGTCCCCGGAGACCCAGTACTTC.

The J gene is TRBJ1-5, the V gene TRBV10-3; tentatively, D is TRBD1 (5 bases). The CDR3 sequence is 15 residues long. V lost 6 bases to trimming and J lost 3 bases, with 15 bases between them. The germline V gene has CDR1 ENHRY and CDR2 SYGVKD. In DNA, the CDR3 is TGTGCCATCAGCGCGACAGAAGGGAACAATCAGCCCCAGCATTTT. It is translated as CAISATEGNNQPQHF.

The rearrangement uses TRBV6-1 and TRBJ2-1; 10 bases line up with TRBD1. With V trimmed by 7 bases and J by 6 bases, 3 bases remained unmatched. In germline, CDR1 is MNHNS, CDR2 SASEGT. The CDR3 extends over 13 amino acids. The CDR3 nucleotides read TGTGCCAGCACGAGGACAGGGGGCAATGAGCAGTTCTTC. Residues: CASTRTGGNEQFF.

The CDR3 sequence is CATSRARQGSQPQHF. The DNA for the CDR3 is TGTGCCACCAGCAGAGCGCGACAGGGGAGTCAGCCCCAGCATTTT. This chain connects TRBV15 to TRBJ1-5; 8 nucleotides match TRBD1. Germline-derived CDR1 and CDR2 are LNHNV and YYDKDF (reference sequence). This CDR3 is 15 amino acids long. J gave up 6 bases and V 1 base, and 5 bases lay outside the gene matches.

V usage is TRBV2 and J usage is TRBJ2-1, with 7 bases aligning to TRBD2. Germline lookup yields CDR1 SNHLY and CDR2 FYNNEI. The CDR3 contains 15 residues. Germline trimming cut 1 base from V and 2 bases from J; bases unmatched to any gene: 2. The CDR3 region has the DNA TGTGCCAGCAGTGAAGGGACTAGGGCCTACAATGAGCAGTTCTTC. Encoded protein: CASSEGTRAYNEQFF. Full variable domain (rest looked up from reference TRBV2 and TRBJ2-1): EPEVTQTPSHQVTQMGQEVILRCVPISNHLYFYWYRQILGQKVEFLVSFYNNEISEKSEIFDDQFSVERPDGSNFTLKIRSTKLEDSAMYFCASSEGTRAYNEQFFGPGTRLTVL.

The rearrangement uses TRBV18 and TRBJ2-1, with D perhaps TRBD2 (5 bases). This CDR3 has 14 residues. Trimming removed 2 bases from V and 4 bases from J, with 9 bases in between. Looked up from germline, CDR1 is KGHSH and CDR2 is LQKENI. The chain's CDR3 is CASSPGDYYNEQFF. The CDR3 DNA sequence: TGTGCCAGCTCACCAGGAGACTATTACAATGAGCAGTTCTTC.

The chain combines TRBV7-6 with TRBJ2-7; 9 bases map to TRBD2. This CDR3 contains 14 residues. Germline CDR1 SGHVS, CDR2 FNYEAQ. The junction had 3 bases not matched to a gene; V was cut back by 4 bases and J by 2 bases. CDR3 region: CASSWTSDTYEQYF. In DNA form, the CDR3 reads TGTGCCAGCAGCTGGACTAGCGATACCTACGAGCAGTACTTC.

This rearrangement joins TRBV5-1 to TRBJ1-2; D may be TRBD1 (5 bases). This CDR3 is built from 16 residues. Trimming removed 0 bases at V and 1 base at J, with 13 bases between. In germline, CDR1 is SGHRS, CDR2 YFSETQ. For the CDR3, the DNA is TGCGCCAGCAGCTTGGTGGATGGGGGGATTAACTATGGCTACACCTTC. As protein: CASSLVDGGINYGYTF.

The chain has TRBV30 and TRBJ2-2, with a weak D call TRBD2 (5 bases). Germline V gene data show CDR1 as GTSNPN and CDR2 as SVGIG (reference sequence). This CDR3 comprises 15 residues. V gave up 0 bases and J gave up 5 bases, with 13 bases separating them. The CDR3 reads CAWSVLSRGTGELFF. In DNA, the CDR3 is TGTGCCTGGAGTGTACTTTCTCGGGGAACCGGGGAGCTGTTTTTT.

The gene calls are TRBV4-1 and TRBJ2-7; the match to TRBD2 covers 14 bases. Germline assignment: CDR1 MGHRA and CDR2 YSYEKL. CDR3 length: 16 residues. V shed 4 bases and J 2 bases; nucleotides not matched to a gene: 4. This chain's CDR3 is CASSRGLAGGPYEQYF. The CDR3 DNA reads TGCGCCAGCAGCCGCGGACTAGCGGGAGGTCCCTACGAGCAGTACTTC.

CDR3 loop: CAISESGSGRGPYEQYF. Written as DNA, the CDR3 is TGTGCCATCAGTGAGTCTGGTAGCGGGAGGGGGCCCTACGAGCAGTACTTC. The gene calls are TRBV10-3 and TRBJ2-7; 11 positions agree with TRBD2. The junction had 6 bases not matched to a gene; V was cut back by 0 bases and J by 2 bases. The CDR3 runs 17 residues. Germline V CDR1 and CDR2: ENHRY, SYGVKD.

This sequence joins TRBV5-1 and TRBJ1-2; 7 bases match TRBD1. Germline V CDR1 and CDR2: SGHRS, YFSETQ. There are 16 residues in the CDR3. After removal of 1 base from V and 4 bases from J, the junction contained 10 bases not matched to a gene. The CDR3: CASSLWLGTETYGYTF. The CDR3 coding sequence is TGCGCCAGCAGCTTGTGGTTAGGGACAGAGACCTATGGCTACACCTTC.

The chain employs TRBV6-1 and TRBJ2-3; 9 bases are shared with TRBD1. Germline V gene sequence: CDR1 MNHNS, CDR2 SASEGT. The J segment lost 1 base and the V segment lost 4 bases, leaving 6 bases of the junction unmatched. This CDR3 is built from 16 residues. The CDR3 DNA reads TGTGCCAGCAGTGCCTGGAGGACAGGGGGCACAGATACGCAGTATTTT. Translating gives CASSAWRTGGTDTQYF.

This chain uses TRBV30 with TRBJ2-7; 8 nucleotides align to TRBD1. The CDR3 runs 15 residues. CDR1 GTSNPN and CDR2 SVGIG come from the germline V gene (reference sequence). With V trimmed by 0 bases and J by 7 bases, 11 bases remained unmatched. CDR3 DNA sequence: TGTGCCTGGAGTGTAGTCAGGGGGCCGACGGGGGAGCAGTACTTC. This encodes CAWSVVRGPTGEQYF.